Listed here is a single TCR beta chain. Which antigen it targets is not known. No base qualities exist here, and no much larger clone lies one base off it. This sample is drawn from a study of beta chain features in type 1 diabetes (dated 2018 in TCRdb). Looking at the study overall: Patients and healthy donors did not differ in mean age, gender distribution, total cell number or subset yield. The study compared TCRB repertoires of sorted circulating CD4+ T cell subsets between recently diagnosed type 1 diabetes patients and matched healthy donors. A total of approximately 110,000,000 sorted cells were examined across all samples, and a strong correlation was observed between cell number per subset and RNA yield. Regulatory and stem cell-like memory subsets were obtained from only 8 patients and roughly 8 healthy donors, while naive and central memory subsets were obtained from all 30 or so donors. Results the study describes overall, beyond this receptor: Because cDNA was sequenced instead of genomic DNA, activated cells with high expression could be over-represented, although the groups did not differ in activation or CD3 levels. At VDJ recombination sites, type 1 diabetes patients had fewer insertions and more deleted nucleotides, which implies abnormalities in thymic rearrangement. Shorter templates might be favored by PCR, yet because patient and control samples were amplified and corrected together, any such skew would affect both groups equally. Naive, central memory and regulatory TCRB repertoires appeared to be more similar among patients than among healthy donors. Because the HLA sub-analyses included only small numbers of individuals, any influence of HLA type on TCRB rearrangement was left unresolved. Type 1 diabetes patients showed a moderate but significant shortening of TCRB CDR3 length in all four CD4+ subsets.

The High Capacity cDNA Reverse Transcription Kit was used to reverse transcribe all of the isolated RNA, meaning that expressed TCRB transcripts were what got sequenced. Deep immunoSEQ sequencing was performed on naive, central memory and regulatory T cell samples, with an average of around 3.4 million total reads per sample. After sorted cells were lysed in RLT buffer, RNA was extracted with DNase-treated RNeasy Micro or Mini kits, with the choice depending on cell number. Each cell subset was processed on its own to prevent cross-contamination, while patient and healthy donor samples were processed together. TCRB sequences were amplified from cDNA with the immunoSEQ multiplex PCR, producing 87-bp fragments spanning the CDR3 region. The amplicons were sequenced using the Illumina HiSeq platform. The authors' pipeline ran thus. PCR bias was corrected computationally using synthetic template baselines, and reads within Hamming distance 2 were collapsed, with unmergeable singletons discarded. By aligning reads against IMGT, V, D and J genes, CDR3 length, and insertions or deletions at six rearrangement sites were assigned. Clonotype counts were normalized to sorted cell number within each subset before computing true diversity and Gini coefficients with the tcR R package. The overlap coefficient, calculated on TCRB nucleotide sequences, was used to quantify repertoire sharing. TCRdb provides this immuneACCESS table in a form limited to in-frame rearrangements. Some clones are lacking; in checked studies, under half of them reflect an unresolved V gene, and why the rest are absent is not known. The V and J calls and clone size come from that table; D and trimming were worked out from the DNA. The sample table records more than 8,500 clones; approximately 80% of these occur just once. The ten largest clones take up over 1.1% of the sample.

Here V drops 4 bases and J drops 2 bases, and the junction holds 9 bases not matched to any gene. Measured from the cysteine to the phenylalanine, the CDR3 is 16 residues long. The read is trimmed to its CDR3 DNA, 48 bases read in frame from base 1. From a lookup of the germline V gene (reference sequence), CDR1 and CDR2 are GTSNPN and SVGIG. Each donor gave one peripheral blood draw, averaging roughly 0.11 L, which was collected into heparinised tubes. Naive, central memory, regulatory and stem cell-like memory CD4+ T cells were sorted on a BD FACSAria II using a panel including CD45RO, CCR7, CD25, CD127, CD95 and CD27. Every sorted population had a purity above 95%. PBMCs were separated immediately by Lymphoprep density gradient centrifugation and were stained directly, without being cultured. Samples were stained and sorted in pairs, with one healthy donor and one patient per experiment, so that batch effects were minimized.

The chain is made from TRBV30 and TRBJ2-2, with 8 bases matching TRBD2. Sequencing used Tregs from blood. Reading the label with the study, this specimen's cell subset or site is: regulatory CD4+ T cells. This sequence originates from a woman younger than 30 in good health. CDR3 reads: CAWNLRGGFNTGELFF. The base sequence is TGTGCCTGGAACCTCCGGGGGGGGTTCAACACCGGGGAGCTGTTTTTT.